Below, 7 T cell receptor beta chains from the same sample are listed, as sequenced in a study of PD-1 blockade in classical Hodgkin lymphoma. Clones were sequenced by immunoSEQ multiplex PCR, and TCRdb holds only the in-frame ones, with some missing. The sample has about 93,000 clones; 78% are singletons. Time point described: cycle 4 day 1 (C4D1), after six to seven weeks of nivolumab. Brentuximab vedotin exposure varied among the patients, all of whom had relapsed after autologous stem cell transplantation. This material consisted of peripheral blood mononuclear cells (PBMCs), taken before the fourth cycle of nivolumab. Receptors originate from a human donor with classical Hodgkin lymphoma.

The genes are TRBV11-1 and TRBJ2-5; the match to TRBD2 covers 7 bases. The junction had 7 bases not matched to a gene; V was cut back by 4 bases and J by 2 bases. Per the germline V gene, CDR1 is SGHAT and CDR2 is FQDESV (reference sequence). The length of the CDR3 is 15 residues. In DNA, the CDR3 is TGTGCCAGCAGCTGGGAGGGGTCGATTCAAGAGACCCAGTACTTC. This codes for CASSWEGSIQETQYF. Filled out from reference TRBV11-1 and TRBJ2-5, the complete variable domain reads EAEVAQSPRYKITEKSQAVAFWCDPISGHATLYWYRQILGQGPELLVQFQDESVVDDSQLPKDRFSAERLKGVDSTLKIQPAELGDSAMYLCASSWEGSIQETQYFGPGTRLLVL.

The DNA of the CDR3 is TGCGCCAGCAGCCAAGTTTTCGGACAGGTGGGCGGGGAGCTGTTTTTT. It encodes CASSQVFGQVGGELFF. The chain uses TRBV4-3 and TRBJ2-2; 7 nucleotides match TRBD1. Per the germline V gene, CDR1 is LGHNA and CDR2 is YSLEER. The J segment lost 7 bases and the V segment lost 1 base, leaving 9 bases of the junction unmatched. The CDR3 is 16 amino acids.

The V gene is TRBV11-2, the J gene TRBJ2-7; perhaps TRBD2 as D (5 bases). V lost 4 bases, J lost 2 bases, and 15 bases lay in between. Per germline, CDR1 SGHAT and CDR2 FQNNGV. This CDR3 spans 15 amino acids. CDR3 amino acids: CASSSRTEAPYEQYF. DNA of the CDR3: TGTGCCAGCAGCTCAAGGACGGAGGCCCCCTACGAGCAGTACTTC.

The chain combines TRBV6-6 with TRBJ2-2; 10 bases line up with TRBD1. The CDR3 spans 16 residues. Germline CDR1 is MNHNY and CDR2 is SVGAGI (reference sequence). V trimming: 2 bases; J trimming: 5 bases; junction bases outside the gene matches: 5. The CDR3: CASSYGTGDQTGELFF. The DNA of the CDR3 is TGTGCCAGCAGTTACGGGACAGGGGACCAAACCGGGGAGCTGTTTTTT.

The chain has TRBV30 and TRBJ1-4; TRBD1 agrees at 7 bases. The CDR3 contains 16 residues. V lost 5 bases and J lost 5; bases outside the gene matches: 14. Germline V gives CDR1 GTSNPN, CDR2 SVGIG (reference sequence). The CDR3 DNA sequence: TGTGCCTGGGGAACAGGGGCGGGACGAGTAAATGAAAAACTGTTTTTT. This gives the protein CAWGTGAGRVNEKLFF.

The CDR3 spells CASSRTGGNQPQHF. CDR3 coding DNA: TGCGCCAGCAGCCGAACAGGGGGCAATCAGCCCCAGCATTTT. The chain is built from TRBV4-1 and TRBJ1-5; 7 nucleotides line up with TRBD1. V dropped 4 bases and J dropped 2; count of bases not matched to a gene: 2. Germline assignment: CDR1 MGHRA and CDR2 YSYEKL. This CDR3 is built from 14 residues.

The CDR3 DNA sequence: TGTGCCAGCATGAAGAACACTGAAGCTTTCTTT. Its protein product is CASMKNTEAFF. This sequence joins TRBV6-5 and TRBJ1-1; D remains unclear. Trimming stripped 7 bases from V and 1 base from J, with 4 bases between. The CDR3 runs to 11 residues. From germline, CDR1 is MNHEY and CDR2 SVGAGI.